This TCR beta chain was sequenced for a study of CD8 T cells in Susac syndrome. Study-wide findings and caveats: It was acknowledged in the study that the number of individuals who were included in its TCR sequencing and HLA analysis was relatively small.

RNA amounts of roughly 0.45 to 1 ug underwent reverse transcription with random hexamers. TCRdb reanalysed the immunoSEQ multiplex PCR reads using MiXCR and keeps one entry per CDR3 protein. The sample shows some 300,000 distinct CDR3 sequences, 75% to 90% of them seen only once. Remarks on this clonotype: Its target is not known.

The study sequenced TCR beta in blood CD8+ and CD4+ T cells. CDR3 length equals 16 residues. The germline gives CDR1 MNHEY, CDR2 SVGEGT. Trimming left V 6 bases short and J 0 bases short, with 15 bases between. Sequences were obtained from CD8+ T cells from PBMCs. This sequence joins TRBV6-2 or TRBV6-3 and TRBJ2-1, with D perhaps matching TRBD2 (5 bases). The sequence came from a human donor with multiple sclerosis. The CDR3 is CASSPTGVVSYNEQFF. In DNA form, the CDR3 reads TGTGCCAGCAGCCCCACCGGGGTAGTCTCCTACAATGAGCAGTTCTTC.